The 22 T cell receptor beta chains reported below all come from one sample, sequenced in a study of lymphopenia after photon versus proton radiotherapy. Data came from immunoSEQ multiplex PCR; TCRdb stores just in-frame clones and leaves some out. The sample holds 20,000 to 30,000 clones, roughly 85% seen once. The specimen comprised peripheral blood, sampled from a patient treated with proton-based radiotherapy. The receptor source for this set is a woman aged 70 to 79 with pancreatic cancer.

The chain is built from TRBV7-9 and TRBJ2-1; 7 bases agree with TRBD1. Germline V gives CDR1 SEHNR, CDR2 FQNEAQ (reference sequence). The CDR3 runs 15 residues. The junction had 11 bases not matched to a gene; V was cut back by 7 bases and J by 5 bases. The CDR3 spells CASNNRGTGNNEQFF. In DNA, the CDR3 is TGTGCCAGCAACAACAGGGGTACAGGAAACAATGAGCAGTTCTTC.

The chain carries TRBV28 and TRBJ1-3, with D unresolved. Germline lookup yields CDR1 MDHEN and CDR2 SYDVKM. The CDR3 totals 14 residues. With 7 bases removed from V and 0 bases from J, the gap between germline ends came to 10 bases. In nucleotides, the CDR3 is TGTGCCAGCACCGCATTAGCCTCTGGAAACACCATATATTTT. The encoded protein is CASTALASGNTIYF.

This clone was seen more than once but under ten times. In nucleotides, the CDR3 is TGCGCCAGCAGCCAGGACCTCGCACGGACCCTCCACTTT. Protein sequence: CASSQDLARTLHF. The J gene is TRBJ1-6, the V gene TRBV4-1; D gene ambiguous. V dropped 3 bases and J dropped 14 bases, with 14 bases sitting between them. Per germline, CDR1 MGHRA and CDR2 YSYEKL. This CDR3 is 13 amino acids long.

A single count supports this clone. This chain connects TRBV5-4 to TRBJ2-1, with D unresolved. Deletions cut 1 base from V and 0 bases from J, with 11 bases between. Germline loops: CDR1 SGHNT, CDR2 YYREEE (reference sequence). The length of the CDR3 is 16 residues. Written as DNA, the CDR3 is TGTGCCAGCAGCTTGATTGACTTACCCTCCTACAATGAGCAGTTCTTC. The encoded protein is CASSLIDLPSYNEQFF.

The rearrangement uses TRBV7-9 and TRBJ2-5; D uncertain. Trimming pared 1 base from V and 4 bases from J, leaving 16 bases between. The CDR3 spans 16 residues. CDR1 and CDR2 (germline): SEHNR, FQNEAQ (reference sequence). The CDR3 DNA is TGTGCCAGCAGCTTAGAAAACTCTTTATGGAGAGAGACCCAGTACTTC. It encodes CASSLENSLWRETQYF.

The J gene is TRBJ2-2, the V gene TRBV4-1, with D hard to call. Germline-derived CDR1 and CDR2 are MGHRA and YSYEKL. V was shortened by 0 bases and J by 1 base, with 3 bases between the two germline ends. The CDR3 runs to 14 residues. The CDR3 DNA reads TGCGCCAGCAGCCAAGAGGAGAACACCGGGGAGCTGTTTTTT. The encoded protein is CASSQEENTGELFF.

The chain links TRBV30 to TRBJ2-7, with 7 bases lining up with TRBD2. V gave up 0 bases and J gave up 1 base; unmatched junction bases: 3. Germline-derived CDR1 and CDR2 are GTSNPN and SVGIG (reference sequence). This CDR3 is 14 amino acids long. The CDR3 DNA reads as TGTGCCTGGAGTGTATCGGGGGGATCCTACGAGCAGTACTTC. Protein product: CAWSVSGGSYEQYF.

The J gene is TRBJ1-2, the V gene TRBV2; the D is unclear. The V gene's germline CDR1 is SNHLY and CDR2 FYNNEI. The CDR3 loop spans 14 amino acids. Deletions cut 6 bases from V and 3 bases from J, with 14 bases between. CDR3 residues: CASRNRFGHYGYTF. CDR3 in DNA: TGTGCCAGCAGGAATAGGTTTGGACACTATGGCTACACCTTC.

The V call is TRBV4-3, the J call TRBJ1-3; 7 bases agree with TRBD1. This CDR3 spans 15 amino acids. J gave up 1 base and V 2 bases, and 2 bases lay outside the gene matches. Germline CDR1 is LGHNA and CDR2 is YSLEER. CDR3 DNA: TGCGCCAGCAGCCAAAGACAGGGTTCTGGAAACACCATATATTTT. Its protein is CASSQRQGSGNTIYF.

The chain links TRBV9 to TRBJ1-1; D uncertain. Germline V gene sequence: CDR1 SGDLS, CDR2 YYNGEE. V lost 2 bases to trimming and J lost 1 base, with 6 bases between them. The CDR3 consists of 13 residues. CDR3 protein: CASSVKGNTEAFF. The CDR3 DNA sequence: TGTGCCAGCAGCGTGAAGGGGAACACTGAAGCTTTCTTT.

This clone has a handful of counts. This sequence joins TRBV7-6 and TRBJ2-5; TRBD2 is a possible D gene (6 bases). The V gene's germline CDR1 is SGHVS and CDR2 FNYEAQ. This CDR3 contains 18 residues. V dropped 1 base and J dropped 5 bases, with 23 bases sitting between them. In DNA form, the CDR3 reads TGTGCCAGCAGCTTAGTGTTGGGGAGGCAAATCAGGAGCGAGACCCAGTACTTC. Translation: CASSLVLGRQIRSETQYF. Combining the CDR3 with reference TRBV7-6 and TRBJ2-5 gives the whole variable domain GAGVSQSPRYKVTKRGQDVALRCDPISGHVSLYWYRQALGQGPEFLTYFNYEAQQDKSGLPNDRFSAERPEGSISTLTIQRTEQRDSAMYRCASSLVLGRQIRSETQYFGPGTRLLVL.

CDR3 in amino acids: CASSVRENTEAFF. CDR3 coding DNA: TGTGCCAGCAGTGTTCGGGAGAACACTGAAGCTTTCTTT. V and J are TRBV6-4 and TRBJ1-1, with unresolved D. Trimming took off 4 bases at V and 1 base at J, with 7 bases between the two ends. CDR3 length: 13 amino acids. CDR1 and CDR2 (germline): MRHNA, SNTAGT.

This sequence joins TRBV19 and TRBJ2-2; 9 nucleotides agree with TRBD2. Germline CDR1 and CDR2: LNHDA and SQIVND (reference sequence). J lost 6 bases, V lost 5 bases, and 4 bases had no gene match. CDR3 length equals 14 residues. DNA for the CDR3: TGTGCCAGTAGTGGGGGACTAGCTCCCGGGGAGCTGTTTTTT. Protein sequence: CASSGGLAPGELFF.

This clone has just a few counts. The rearrangement joins TRBV2 to TRBJ1-5; D remains unclear. V gave up 7 bases and J gave up 0 bases, with 10 bases separating them. CDR1 is SNHLY, CDR2 FYNNEI, per germline. The length of the CDR3 is 14 residues. As DNA, the CDR3 is TGTGCCAGCAAGGGCATAAGTAGCAATCAGCCCCAGCATTTT. This codes for CASKGISSNQPQHF.

This clone was seen only once. The genes are TRBV30 and TRBJ2-7; the D gene is possibly TRBD1 (5 bases). Germline CDR1 reads GTSNPN; CDR2 reads SVGIG (reference sequence). V gave up 0 bases and J gave up 1 base, with 10 bases separating them. This CDR3 comprises 14 residues. The chain's CDR3 is CAWSVPGQSYEQYF. CDR3 sequence (DNA): TGTGCCTGGAGTGTTCCCGGACAATCCTACGAGCAGTACTTC.

The genes are TRBV7-2 and TRBJ2-5; possible D gene TRBD2, 6 bases. The V gene's germline CDR1 is SGHTA and CDR2 FQGNSA. CDR3 length: 15 residues. V was pared by 0 bases and J by 4 bases, with 12 bases between. The CDR3 protein is CASSLATLARETQYF. As DNA, the CDR3 is TGTGCCAGCAGCTTAGCGACACTAGCCCGAGAGACCCAGTACTTC.

In regard to this clone: Other DNA sequences within the sample encode an identical CDR3. The V gene is TRBV7-2, the J gene TRBJ2-3; D remains ambiguous. V gave up 5 bases and J gave up 6 bases, with 15 bases separating them. CDR1 and CDR2 from the germline V gene are SGHTA and FQGNSA. The CDR3 is 14 residues long. CDR3 in DNA: TGTGCCAGCAGCCTAACATCCCCCCTGGATACGCAGTATTTT. Its translation: CASSLTSPLDTQYF. Based on the CDR3 plus reference TRBV7-2 and TRBJ2-3, the full variable domain is GAGVSQSPSNKVTEKGKDVELRCDPISGHTALYWYRQSLGQGLEFLIYFQGNSAPDKSGLPSDRFSAERTGGSVSTLTIQRTQQEDSAVYLCASSLTSPLDTQYFGPGTRLTVL.

The chain joins TRBV27 to TRBJ2-5; the D gene is possibly TRBD1 (6 bases). The CDR3 consists of 13 residues. The V and J ends lost 6 bases and 3 bases respectively, with 11 bases between them. CDR1 is MNHEY, CDR2 SMNVEV, per germline (reference sequence). In nucleotides, the CDR3 is TGTGCCAGCAGCCGACAGGTTAAAGAGACCCAGTACTTC. It specifies CASSRQVKETQYF.

This chain joins TRBV4-2 and TRBJ2-3; 14 bases are a match to TRBD2. Germline V gene data show CDR1 as LGHNA and CDR2 as YNFKEQ. The CDR3 sequence is 16 residues long. With 0 bases clipped from V and 6 bases from J, the junction kept 2 bases outside the gene matches. CDR3 sequence: CASSQDGTSGSDTQYF. The CDR3 nucleotides read TGTGCCAGCAGCCAAGACGGGACTAGCGGGAGTGATACGCAGTATTTT.

Of note for this clone: One end of the junction fails to match germline, which may point to a read error. The CDR3: CAGSQADRVAGELFF. The CDR3 DNA reads as TGCGCCGGCAGCCAAGCCGACAGGGTCGCCGGGGAGCTGTTTTTT. The rearrangement uses TRBV4-1 and TRBJ2-2, with 7 bases lining up with TRBD1. The germline CDR1 and CDR2 sequences are MGHRA and YSYEKL. The CDR3 covers 15 residues.

V gene TRBV14 combines with J gene TRBJ2-6; D is unresolved. V was trimmed by 8 bases and J by 0 bases, leaving 8 bases between them. The CDR3 is 14 amino acids. CDR1 and CDR2 from the germline V gene are SGHDN and FVKESK. The CDR3 sequence is CASQINSGANVLTF. The CDR3 DNA sequence: TGTGCCAGCCAAATAAACTCTGGGGCCAACGTCCTGACTTTC.

The rearrangement joins TRBV28 to TRBJ1-1; D gene unclear. This CDR3 is built from 12 residues. Trimming took off 7 bases at V and 0 bases at J, with 6 bases between the two ends. CDR1 and CDR2 (germline): MDHEN, SYDVKM. The CDR3 DNA reads as TGTGCCAGCATGGCCGTGAACACTGAAGCTTTCTTT. Translating gives CASMAVNTEAFF.